A single sample is the source of the 21 T cell receptor beta chains below, sequenced in a study of cytomegalovirus exposure and HLA in healthy donors. It was with 60 Vbeta and 13 Jbeta primers that the PCR ran. Using immunoSEQ multiplex PCR, the repertoire was profiled, and TCRdb retains in-frame clones only, with some absent. Among some 190,000 clones, less than 80% were seen once, and the ten largest hold about 1.5%. The material sequenced was PBMCs. The receptors shown here come from a young man in good health and CMV-seronegative.

The rearrangement uses TRBV28 and TRBJ1-6, with D possibly matching TRBD1 (6 bases). The CDR3 spans 13 residues. Germline loops: CDR1 MDHEN, CDR2 SYDVKM. Trimming cost V 6 bases and J 10 bases, with 13 bases left between them. The CDR3 sequence is CASRLQGKSPLHF. For the CDR3, the DNA is TGTGCCAGCAGGCTACAGGGAAAATCACCCCTCCACTTT.

The chain is built from TRBV29-1 and TRBJ2-5; 8 bases are shared with TRBD1. The length of the CDR3 is 12 residues. Germline loops: CDR1 SQVTM, CDR2 ANQGSEA. V lost 7 bases, J lost 4 bases, and 5 bases stayed unmatched. CDR3 region: CSARTGRETQYF. CDR3 DNA: TGCAGCGCACGGACAGGGAGAGAGACCCAGTACTTC.

The V and J genes are TRBV5-1 and TRBJ1-1, with D uncertain. Trimming took 5 bases from V and 7 from J, leaving 15 bases between them. This CDR3 spans 13 amino acids. In germline, CDR1 is SGHRS, CDR2 YFSETQ. The CDR3 here is CASSYRNPGEAFF. CDR3 bases: TGCGCCAGCAGTTACAGAAACCCAGGTGAAGCTTTCTTT. Variable domain in full (rest from reference TRBV5-1 and TRBJ1-1): KAGVTQTPRYLIKTRGQQVTLSCSPISGHRSVSWYQQTPGQGLQFLFEYFSETQRNKGNFPGRFSGRQFSNSRSEMNVSTLELGDSALYLCASSYRNPGEAFFGQGTRLTVV.

The chain couples TRBV19 to TRBJ2-3; no definite D call. V lost 6 bases and J lost 1, with 8 bases in between. Germline V gives CDR1 LNHDA, CDR2 SQIVND (reference sequence). There are 13 residues in the CDR3. The CDR3 DNA reads as TGTGCCAGTAGGCCCACGGGCACAGATACGCAGTATTTT. This sequence encodes CASRPTGTDTQYF.

The chain uses TRBV5-1 and TRBJ1-6, with D uncertain. CDR3 length: 13 residues. The ends were cut back, 5 bases at V and 8 bases at J, with 11 bases in the middle. Germline loops: CDR1 SGHRS, CDR2 YFSETQ. The CDR3 DNA is TGCGCCAGCAGGACGGGATCGGATTCACCCCTCCACTTT. Residues: CASRTGSDSPLHF.

The chain is built from TRBV19 and TRBJ1-1, with D possibly being TRBD1 (5 bases). The germline V and J ends were trimmed by 7 bases and 2 bases, with 14 bases remaining between them. The CDR3 loop spans 14 amino acids. The germline V gene has CDR1 LNHDA and CDR2 SQIVND (reference sequence). In DNA, the CDR3 is TGTGCCAGTACCTCATTACAGGAAAACACTGAAGCTTTCTTT. Residues: CASTSLQENTEAFF.

The sample holds one count of this clone. The chain combines TRBV5-6 with TRBJ1-1; 9 bases fit TRBD1. V dropped 2 bases and J dropped 1; count of bases not matched to a gene: 6. The germline gives CDR1 SGHDT, CDR2 YYEEEE. The CDR3 contains 16 residues. Here the CDR3 reads CASSFTGGVGNTEAFF. CDR3 DNA: TGTGCCAGCAGCTTTACAGGGGGCGTAGGGAACACTGAAGCTTTCTTT.

V is TRBV7-9 and J is TRBJ1-1, with D unresolved. Trimming removed 1 base from V and 7 bases from J, with 13 bases in between. Germline loops: CDR1 SEHNR, CDR2 FQNEAQ (reference sequence). This CDR3 has 14 amino acids. CDR3 sequence reads: CASSLVEGINEAFF. Here the CDR3 DNA reads TGTGCCAGCAGCTTAGTCGAGGGAATTAATGAAGCTTTCTTT.

This chain joins TRBV9 and TRBJ1-2; weak D call: TRBD1 (5 bases). The V end lost 3 bases, the J end lost 6 bases, and 12 bases lay between the germline ends. Per the germline V gene, CDR1 is SGDLS and CDR2 is YYNGEE. This CDR3 region has 13 residues. In DNA, the CDR3 is TGTGCCAGCAGCGGACAGCCTAGGGATGGCTACACCTTC. Protein: CASSGQPRDGYTF.

The chain has TRBV28 and TRBJ2-5, with 9 bases fitting TRBD2. The germline V gene encodes CDR1 MDHEN and CDR2 SYDVKM. J was trimmed by 5 bases and V by 5 bases; bases with no gene match: 9. This CDR3 is 15 amino acids long. CDR3 protein: CASSLQRRGGETQYF. The DNA of the CDR3 is TGTGCCAGCAGTCTCCAAAGGCGGGGGGGGGAGACCCAGTACTTC.

The chain recombines TRBV27 with TRBJ1-5; D not resolved. CDR1 and CDR2 from the germline V gene are MNHEY and SMNVEV (reference sequence). V shed 7 bases and J shed 0 bases, with 10 bases lying between them. This CDR3 spans 14 amino acids. CDR3 DNA: TGTGCCAGCAATCGGGGATTTAGCAATCAGCCCCAGCATTTT. Translating gives CASNRGFSNQPQHF.

The chain joins TRBV27 to TRBJ1-2; TRBD1 might be the D (5 bases). Trimming left V 6 bases short and J 3 bases short, with 14 bases between. Germline CDR1 reads MNHEY; CDR2 reads SMNVEV (reference sequence). CDR3 length: 14 residues. The CDR3 is CASSPAGVHYGYTF. The CDR3 nucleotides read TGTGCCAGCAGCCCCGCGGGGGTGCACTATGGCTACACCTTC.

The genes are TRBV4-1 and TRBJ2-7; D call uncertain. Trimming cost V 0 bases and J 0 bases, with 12 bases left between them. CDR3 length equals 16 residues. Germline V gene sequence: CDR1 MGHRA, CDR2 YSYEKL. CDR3 residues: CASSQDPARSSYEQYF. For the CDR3, the DNA is TGCGCCAGCAGCCAAGACCCCGCAAGGAGCTCCTACGAGCAGTACTTC.

V gene TRBV7-8 combines with J gene TRBJ1-5, with D possibly matching TRBD1 (5 bases). Germline values: CDR1 SGHVS, CDR2 FQNEAQ. The CDR3 is made up of 16 amino acids. The V gene lost 6 bases and the J gene lost 6 bases, with 21 bases spanning the gap. The CDR3 DNA follows: TGTGCCAGCAGTGGTGGGGCAGGGTTACGTTCTCAGCCCCAGCATTTT. Translated: CASSGGAGLRSQPQHF. Complete variable domain (other parts from reference TRBV7-8 and TRBJ1-5): GAGVSQSPRYKVAKRGQDVALRCDPISGHVSLFWYQQALGQGPEFLTYFQNEAQLDKSGLPSDRFFAERPEGSVSTLKIQRTQQEDSAVYLCASSGGAGLRSQPQHFGDGTRLSIL.

This clone was seen just once. This chain joins TRBV30 and TRBJ2-5; D not certain. The better agreement between TRBJ2-7 and the DNA end casts doubt on the J call. This CDR3 region has 12 residues. Germline V gives CDR1 GTSNPN, CDR2 SVGIG (reference sequence). CDR3 in DNA: TGTGCCTGGAGTGTTCCCCCGAACGAGCAGTACTTC. It specifies CAWSVPPNEQYF.

This clone has more than one count but fewer than ten. V usage is TRBV6-1 and J usage is TRBJ1-2; D is unclear. The CDR3 covers 16 residues. V shed 0 bases and J shed 3 bases, with 14 bases lying between them. Germline V CDR1 and CDR2: MNHNS, SASEGT. Here the CDR3 reads CASSEARFGLDYGYTF. CDR3 DNA: TGTGCCAGCAGTGAAGCGCGTTTTGGGCTGGACTATGGCTACACCTTC.

CDR3 in amino acids: CASSSPRGAINQPQHF. CDR3 nucleotides: TGTGCCAGTAGTTCCCCGCGGGGGGCAATCAATCAGCCCCAGCATTTT. V and J are TRBV19 and TRBJ1-5; perhaps TRBD1 as D (6 bases). This CDR3 is built from 16 residues. From germline, CDR1 is LNHDA and CDR2 SQIVND (reference sequence). The germline V and J ends were trimmed by 5 bases and 3 bases, with 17 bases remaining between them.

V usage is TRBV13 and J usage is TRBJ2-5, with a weak D call TRBD1 (8 bases). Germline CDR1 reads PRHDT; CDR2 reads FYEKMQ (reference sequence). V lost 4 bases to trimming and J lost 4 bases, with 16 bases between them. This CDR3 contains 15 residues. The CDR3 reads CASSSRTGRGETQYF. The CDR3 DNA sequence: TGTGCCAGCAGCTCCCGGACAGGGAGGGGAGAGACCCAGTACTTC.

V usage is TRBV30 and J usage is TRBJ2-5; D possibly corresponds to TRBD1 (5 bases). The J call may be incorrect, as the DNA end agrees better with TRBJ2-7. The germline gives CDR1 GTSNPN, CDR2 SVGIG (reference sequence). The length of the CDR3 is 13 residues. CDR3 protein: CAWSDSGSYEQYF. Written as DNA, the CDR3 is TGTGCCTGGAGTGACTCAGGGTCCTACGAGCAGTACTTC.

The V and J genes are TRBV28 and TRBJ2-2, with a possible D match to TRBD1 (6 bases). CDR1 and CDR2 (germline): MDHEN, SYDVKM. Trimming took 2 bases from V and 3 from J, leaving 13 bases between them. The CDR3 extends over 16 amino acids. CDR3: CASSLVTGIDTGELFF. CDR3 bases: TGTGCCAGCAGTTTAGTAACAGGGATTGACACCGGGGAGCTGTTTTTT.

The chain is built from TRBV5-4 and TRBJ1-4, with a weak D call TRBD1 (6 bases). Germline V gene lookup returns CDR1 SGHNT and CDR2 YYREEE (reference sequence). Trimming left V 3 bases short and J 8 bases short, with 14 bases between. This CDR3 comprises 14 residues. CDR3 nucleotide sequence: TGTGCCAGCAGCTCCGACAGGTCGGAAGAAAAACTGTTTTTT. This gives the protein CASSSDRSEEKLFF. Supplemented by reference TRBV5-4 and TRBJ1-4, the full variable domain reads ETGVTQSPTHLIKTRGQQVTLRCSSQSGHNTVSWYQQALGQGPQFIFQYYREEENGRGNFPPRFSGLQFPNYSSELNVNALELDDSALYLCASSSDRSEEKLFFGSGTQLSVL.